Below, 17 T cell receptor beta chains from the same sample are listed, as sequenced in a study of T cells in Graves' hyperthyroidism and ophthalmopathy. TCR beta CDR3 regions were amplified from RNA transcripts. First-round RT-PCR of the TCR CDR3 relied on the HTBI primer set. In TCRdb, the multiplex PCR reads were re-called with MiXCR into one record per CDR3 protein. The sample includes some 510,000 distinct CDR3 sequences, 20% of them seen just once. Sequencing was carried out using blood. These TCRs come from a man aged 18 to 30 with Graves' hyperthyroidism.

V and J are TRBV28 and TRBJ2-4, with a tentative D call TRBD2 (6 bases). Germline assignment: CDR1 MDHEN and CDR2 SYDVKM. The CDR3 has 14 residues. V was clipped by 6 bases and J by 7 bases, with 16 bases between them. CDR3 nucleotides: TGTGCCAGCAGCTTAGTGGGGGGTAGGAACATTCAGTACTTC. It specifies CASSLVGGRNIQYF. The full variable domain, its missing parts supplied by reference TRBV28 and TRBJ2-4, is DVKVTQSSRYLVKRTGEKVFLECVQDMDHENMFWYRQDPGLGLRLIYFSYDVKMKEKGDIPEGYSVSREKKERFSLILESASTNQTSMYLCASSLVGGRNIQYFGAGTRLSVL.

This clonotype has only a few counts. This rearrangement joins TRBV12-5 to TRBJ2-2, with 7 nucleotides matching TRBD1. V trimming: 0 bases; J trimming: 3 bases; junction bases outside the gene matches: 1. CDR1 and CDR2 from the germline V gene are LGHNT and FRNRAP. The CDR3 has 15 amino acids. CDR3 amino acids: CASGLVQGHTGELFF. The CDR3 nucleotides read TGTGCTAGTGGTTTGGTACAGGGGCACACCGGGGAGCTGTTTTTT.

This chain connects TRBV30 to TRBJ1-1; D is unclear. The CDR3 runs to 12 residues. Germline V CDR1 and CDR2: GTSNPN, SVGIG (reference sequence). V lost 2 bases and J lost 0, with 4 bases in between. CDR3 sequence: CAWSIMNTEAFF. The CDR3 DNA reads TGTGCCTGGAGTATAATGAACACTGAAGCTTTCTTT.

As concerns this clonotype: This sequence may be a read error, since a much larger clone differs from it by one base. The J gene is TRBJ2-7, the V gene TRBV11-2; D may be TRBD1 (5 bases). Trimming removed 5 bases at V and 6 bases at J, with 14 bases between. Germline CDR1 SGHAT, CDR2 FQNNGV. This CDR3 has 13 amino acids. This CDR3 reads CASSPLTVAEQYF. The CDR3 DNA is TGTGCCAGCAGCCCCTTGACAGTGGCCGAGCAGTACTTC.

J is TRBJ2-7 and V is TRBV20-1; possible D gene TRBD2, 5 bases. V shed 3 bases and J shed 4 bases, with 13 bases lying between them. The CDR3 is 13 amino acids. The germline gives CDR1 DFQATT, CDR2 SNEGSKA (reference sequence). The chain's CDR3 is CSASSLEFYEQYF. The CDR3 nucleotides are TGCAGTGCTAGTTCACTAGAATTTTACGAGCAGTACTTC.

This clonotype occurred a few times. The rearrangement joins TRBV12-3 or TRBV12-4 to TRBJ2-2, with 9 bases fitting TRBD2. J gave up 7 bases and V 5 bases, and 8 bases lay outside the gene matches. The CDR3 runs 15 residues. DNA of the CDR3: TGTGCCAGCAGTCCCTATAGCGGGGGTGGCGGGGAGCTGTTTTTT. This sequence encodes CASSPYSGGGGELFF.

The sample holds many counts of this clonotype. The chain has TRBV28 and TRBJ1-3; no reliable D call. This CDR3 spans 15 amino acids. V was cut by 5 bases and J by 0 bases, with 11 bases left in between. In germline, CDR1 is MDHEN, CDR2 SYDVKM. The CDR3 bases are TGTGCCAGCAGTAGTCCGGGTCTCTCTGGAAACACCATATATTTT. Protein product: CASSSPGLSGNTIYF.

The chain links TRBV15 to TRBJ2-4; the match to TRBD1 covers 8 bases. The length of the CDR3 is 14 residues. Trimming cost V 1 base and J 8 bases; bases outside gene matches: 4. Germline lookup yields CDR1 LNHNV and CDR2 YYDKDF (reference sequence). The DNA for the CDR3 is TGTGCCACCAGCAGAGGGGGACAGGCGGACATTCAGTACTTC. It codes for CATSRGGQADIQYF. The full variable domain, with the rest looked up from reference TRBV15 and TRBJ2-4, is DAMVIQNPRYQVTQFGKPVTLSCSQTLNHNVMYWYQQKSSQAPKLLFHYYDKDFNNEADTPDNFQSRRPNTSFCFLDIRSPGLGDTAMYLCATSRGGQADIQYFGAGTRLSVL.

This clonotype was seen at least ten times. The V gene is TRBV6-1, the J gene TRBJ2-5, with TRBD2 as a possible D gene (6 bases). V was clipped by 7 bases and J by 4 bases, with 16 bases between them. The germline V gene encodes CDR1 MNHNS and CDR2 SASEGT. The CDR3 runs 14 residues. The CDR3 region is CASTPSGGRETQYF. CDR3 coding DNA: TGTGCCAGCACTCCATCCGGAGGGAGAGAGACCCAGTACTTC.

This clonotype was recorded at least ten times. The chain employs TRBV19 and TRBJ1-1; the D is unclear. CDR3 size: 16 residues. V lost 3 bases, J lost 1 base, and 15 bases lay in between. Germline V gene sequence: CDR1 LNHDA, CDR2 SQIVND (reference sequence). CDR3 region: CASSIGDTAGNTEAFF. CDR3 DNA sequence: TGTGCCAGTAGTATCGGTGACACCGCGGGGAACACTGAAGCTTTCTTT.

The chain links TRBV10-3 to TRBJ1-1, with D maybe TRBD1 (5 bases). Trimming took 0 bases from V and 13 from J, leaving 18 bases between them. This CDR3 spans 14 amino acids. The germline V gene encodes CDR1 ENHRY and CDR2 SYGVKD. CDR3 loop: CAISESNRGKGVFF. Here the CDR3 DNA reads TGTGCCATCAGTGAGTCGAACCGGGGGAAGGGAGTTTTCTTT.

Turning to this clonotype: A much larger clone differs from this one at a single base, so this may be a read error. The V call is TRBV6-1, the J call TRBJ1-2; 9 bases agree with TRBD1. This CDR3 has 14 amino acids. Germline V CDR1 and CDR2: MNHNS, SASEGT. CDR3 amino acids: CACSEYTGGFGYTF. In DNA form, the CDR3 reads TGTGCCTGCAGTGAATATACAGGGGGCTTTGGCTACACCTTC.

The chain couples TRBV29-1 to TRBJ2-7; TRBD1 might be the D (6 bases). This CDR3 is built from 11 residues. Per germline, CDR1 SQVTM and CDR2 ANQGSEA. Trimming pared 6 bases from V and 6 bases from J, leaving 12 bases between. This chain's CDR3 is CSVDSGGEQYF. The CDR3 bases are TGCAGCGTGGACAGTGGTGGCGAGCAGTACTTC.

In its sample, this clonotype was seen a few times. An end of the junction differs from the germline gene, which may be a read error. The chain employs TRBV28 and TRBJ2-2, with D perhaps matching TRBD2 (7 bases). The CDR3 length is 16 residues. The V gene's germline CDR1 is MDHEN and CDR2 SYDVKM. This CDR3 reads CASSLGGAVEAGELVF. CDR3 nucleotide sequence: TGTGCCAGCAGTTTGGGGGGGGCCGTAGAGGCCGGGGAGCTGGTTTTT.

This clonotype occurred many times. The chain joins TRBV5-1 to TRBJ2-2, with unresolved D. The CDR3 covers 14 residues. The germline V gene has CDR1 SGHRS and CDR2 YFSETQ. V was shortened by 6 bases and J by 9 bases, with 18 bases between the two germline ends. Here the CDR3 reads CASTPSLGKRELFF. The CDR3 DNA follows: TGCGCCAGCACCCCTTCGTTGGGGAAAAGGGAGCTGTTTTTT. The variable domain in full, completed from reference TRBV5-1 and TRBJ2-2, reads KAGVTQTPRYLIKTRGQQVTLSCSPISGHRSVSWYQQTPGQGLQFLFEYFSETQRNKGNFPGRFSGRQFSNSRSEMNVSTLELGDSALYLCASTPSLGKRELFFGEGSRLTVL.

This clonotype was seen many times. V gene TRBV6-1 combines with J gene TRBJ2-7; unclear D gene. Trimming removed 4 bases from V and 3 bases from J, with 10 bases in between. Germline-derived CDR1 and CDR2 are MNHNS and SASEGT. This CDR3 is 13 amino acids long. CDR3 DNA sequence: TGTGCCAGCAGTGCCCAGGTCCACTACGAGCAGTACTTC. This sequence encodes CASSAQVHYEQYF.

There are many counts of this clonotype. CDR3 sequence reads: CSVETYYEQYF. CDR3 nucleotides: TGCAGCGTGGAAACCTACTACGAGCAGTACTTC. V usage is TRBV29-1 and J usage is TRBJ2-7; D gene ambiguous. Germline assignment: CDR1 SQVTM and CDR2 ANQGSEA. This CDR3 contains 11 residues. V was pared by 6 bases and J by 3 bases, with 9 bases between.